These 11 T cell receptor beta chains originate from one sample sequenced in a study of T cell changes during pregnancy in multiple sclerosis. Sequencing used immunoSEQ multiplex PCR; TCRdb keeps in-frame clones, though not all of them. Here the sample spans about 51,000 clones, approximately 94% being singletons. The source material was CD4+ T cells from peripheral blood mononuclear cells, sampled in the second trimester of pregnancy. These receptors all come from a female donor with multiple sclerosis, enrolled in a pregnancy study.

The chain carries TRBV21-1 and TRBJ1-2; the DNA was not compared with TRBD1, the D call given in the table. TRBV21-1 is marked as a pseudogene. The CDR3 has 17 amino acids. The CDR3 DNA reads as TGTGCCAGCCACCATACTACCTTATCCGGGACAGGGGTGGGCTACACCTTC. It translates to CASHHTTLSGTGVGYTF.

The chain carries TRBV7-2 and TRBJ1-5; D unresolved. This CDR3 spans 15 amino acids. Germline V gene lookup returns CDR1 SGHTA and CDR2 FQGNSA. Trimming left V 1 base short and J 3 bases short, with 10 bases between. CDR3 region: CASSLEVQSNQPQHF. CDR3 DNA: TGTGCCAGCAGCTTAGAGGTACAGTCCAATCAGCCCCAGCATTTT.

The chain is built from TRBV7-9 and TRBJ1-4; 10 bases fit TRBD1. CDR1 is SEHNR and CDR2 is FQNEAQ in the germline V gene (reference sequence). Unmatched junction bases numbered 6, after V lost 3 bases and J lost 8 bases. This CDR3 region has 15 residues. DNA for the CDR3: TGTGCCAGCAGCTTCGACAGGGGGCGCGGAGAAAAACTGTTTTTT. This sequence encodes CASSFDRGRGEKLFF.

The J gene is TRBJ1-2, the V gene TRBV27; tentative D call: TRBD1 (6 bases). CDR3 length: 15 amino acids. Trimming left V 0 bases short and J 8 bases short, with 16 bases between. The germline V gene encodes CDR1 MNHEY and CDR2 SMNVEV (reference sequence). For the CDR3, the DNA is TGTGCCAGCAGTTTATCGGGACATTCCACCTGGGGCTACACCTTC. Its protein product is CASSLSGHSTWGYTF.

The V call is TRBV6-5, the J call TRBJ1-5; tentative D call: TRBD1 (6 bases). Deletions cut 4 bases from V and 3 bases from J, with 10 bases between. The CDR3 sequence is 14 residues long. Germline V gives CDR1 MNHEY, CDR2 SVGAGI. The CDR3 reads CASSSQGFNQPQHF. The CDR3 DNA is TGTGCCAGCAGTTCCCAGGGGTTCAATCAGCCCCAGCATTTT.

The chain joins TRBV7-8 to TRBJ2-2, with D maybe TRBD2 (5 bases). Between the trimmed V and J ends, which lost 4 bases and 2 bases, there was a span of 11 bases. There are 15 residues in the CDR3. Per the germline V gene, CDR1 is SGHVS and CDR2 is FQNEAQ. The CDR3 DNA reads TGTGCCAGCAGCTCGACGGCGGGTAACACCGGGGAGCTGTTTTTT. Protein: CASSSTAGNTGELFF.

This clone was counted only a few times. The V gene is TRBV4-1, the J gene TRBJ1-5, with 9 bases aligning to TRBD1. The CDR3 covers 14 residues. Trimming removed 4 bases from V and 7 bases from J; junction bases left unmatched: 5. Germline V gene lookup returns CDR1 MGHRA and CDR2 YSYEKL. The chain's CDR3 is CASSLTGQGQPQHF. The CDR3 DNA follows: TGCGCCAGCAGCCTAACGGGACAGGGACAGCCCCAGCATTTT.

The rearrangement links TRBV2 to TRBJ2-5, with D perhaps TRBD1 (6 bases). Between the trimmed V and J ends, which lost 6 bases and 1 base, there was a span of 12 bases. This CDR3 spans 14 amino acids. Germline V lookup: CDR1 SNHLY, CDR2 FYNNEI. The CDR3 region is CASRSWGPQETQYF. The CDR3 bases are TGTGCCAGCAGAAGCTGGGGGCCCCAAGAGACCCAGTACTTC. Using reference TRBV2 and TRBJ2-5 for the parts outside the CDR3, the full variable domain is EPEVTQTPSHQVTQMGQEVILRCVPISNHLYFYWYRQILGQKVEFLVSFYNNEISEKSEIFDDQFSVERPDGSNFTLKIRSTKLEDSAMYFCASRSWGPQETQYFGPGTRLLVL.

The sample holds a few counts of this clone. The V gene is TRBV7-6, the J gene TRBJ1-1, with D possibly TRBD1 on 5 matching bases. Trimming removed 5 bases from V and 3 bases from J, with 7 bases in between. In germline, CDR1 is SGHVS, CDR2 FNYEAQ. CDR3 length equals 12 residues. In nucleotides, the CDR3 is TGTGCCAGCAGCCAACAGGACACTGAAGCTTTCTTT. Its protein is CASSQQDTEAFF. Full variable domain (missing parts from reference TRBV7-6 and TRBJ1-1): GAGVSQSPRYKVTKRGQDVALRCDPISGHVSLYWYRQALGQGPEFLTYFNYEAQQDKSGLPNDRFSAERPEGSISTLTIQRTEQRDSAMYRCASSQQDTEAFFGQGTRLTVV.

The gene calls are TRBV11-3 and TRBJ1-3; D call uncertain. The CDR3 spans 13 residues. V shed 5 bases and J shed 1 base, with 6 bases lying between them. The germline V gene encodes CDR1 SGHNT and CDR2 YENEEA. CDR3 sequence: CASSPRSGNTIYF. The CDR3 DNA follows: TGTGCCAGCAGCCCGCGGTCTGGAAACACCATATATTTT.

The chain is built from TRBV15 and TRBJ2-2; D remains ambiguous. CDR3 length: 14 amino acids. The germline CDR1 and CDR2 sequences are LNHNV and YYDKDF (reference sequence). Trimming cost V 3 bases and J 3 bases, with 8 bases left between them. As DNA, the CDR3 is TGTGCCACCAGCAGCCCCTCTCACACCGGGGAGCTGTTTTTT. Protein sequence: CATSSPSHTGELFF.